This is a list of T cell receptor beta chains from one sample in a study of cytomegalovirus exposure and HLA in healthy donors. TCRdb keeps only in-frame clones here, not all; method: immunoSEQ multiplex PCR. This sample has nearly 200,000 clones, with around 79% found just once. The specimen was PBMCs. The receptor source for this set is a male donor in good health and CMV-seropositive. Both conserved end residues are trimmed from each CDR3.

TRBV7-6,ASSSQMAGRLTGNTIY
TRBV19,ASSLTGGSGNTIY
TRBV18,ASSPGTDTQY
TRBV15,ATSRDIGSGQETQY
TRBV6-5,ASSGQRTDTQY
TRBV18,ASSRGQINTGELF
TRBV6-5,ASSPTGSSYEQY
TRBV7-8,ASWGGNEAF
TRBV15,ATSSPLQGRGEKLF
TRBV6-5,ASSYSRQNTEAF
TRBV25-1,ASSEEVGTGPHEKLF
TRBV5-6,ASSSTGANNEKLF